Shown below are 29 T cell receptor beta chains from a single sample sequenced in a study of blood T cell repertoires in COVID-19. The data were produced by immunoSEQ multiplex PCR, yet TCRdb's version contains in-frame clones alone and is incomplete. This table holds 400,000 to 550,000 clones, around 89% found once. What was sequenced was peripheral blood. These receptors all stem from a woman aged 25-40 years with acute or convalescent COVID-19.

The rearrangement joins TRBV28 to TRBJ2-3; 7 nucleotides align to TRBD2. This CDR3 spans 14 amino acids. V shed 6 bases and J 2 bases; nucleotides not matched to a gene: 5. The V gene's germline CDR1 is MDHEN and CDR2 SYDVKM. The CDR3 spells CASSGGGPTDTQYF. The CDR3 nucleotides read TGTGCCAGCAGCGGCGGGGGTCCCACAGATACGCAGTATTTT.

As DNA, the CDR3 is TGTGCCAGCAGGCTGGCGGGCTACGAGCAGTACTTC. This encodes CASRLAGYEQYF. The chain couples TRBV11-2 to TRBJ2-7; D is possibly TRBD2 (5 bases). The CDR3 consists of 12 residues. Trimming pared 6 bases from V and 3 bases from J, leaving 9 bases between. Germline V CDR1 and CDR2: SGHAT, FQNNGV.

This sequence joins TRBV5-4 and TRBJ1-4; D is unresolved. The CDR3 has 15 residues. CDR1 and CDR2 from the germline V gene are SGHNT and YYREEE (reference sequence). Trimming stripped 0 bases from V and 4 bases from J, with 10 bases between. CDR3 nucleotide sequence: TGTGCCAGCAGCTTGGCCCCGGGGAATAATGAAAAACTGTTTTTT. It is translated as CASSLAPGNNEKLFF. Using reference TRBV5-4 and TRBJ1-4 for the parts outside the CDR3, the full variable domain is ETGVTQSPTHLIKTRGQQVTLRCSSQSGHNTVSWYQQALGQGPQFIFQYYREEENGRGNFPPRFSGLQFPNYSSELNVNALELDDSALYLCASSLAPGNNEKLFFGSGTQLSVL.

This sequence joins TRBV18 and TRBJ1-3, with D perhaps TRBD1 (6 bases). Germline V gene lookup returns CDR1 KGHSH and CDR2 LQKENI. The CDR3 spans 17 residues. The V and J ends lost 6 bases and 0 bases respectively, with 18 bases between them. In DNA, the CDR3 is TGTGCCAGCTCCCACTTGGACAGCAAAAACTCTGGAAACACCATATATTTT. Its translation: CASSHLDSKNSGNTIYF.

This chain joins TRBV6-1 and TRBJ2-7; D perhaps matches TRBD1 (6 bases). Germline V gene data show CDR1 as MNHNS and CDR2 as SASEGT. The CDR3 contains 16 residues. V was shortened by 4 bases and J by 0 bases, with 16 bases between the two germline ends. The CDR3 region has the DNA TGTGCCAGCAGTGGAGAGGGGACAAGGAGCTCCTACGAGCAGTACTTC. It translates to CASSGEGTRSSYEQYF.

The J gene is TRBJ2-3, the V gene TRBV27; 12 bases match TRBD2. V shed 6 bases, J shed 4 bases, and the junction held 5 bases outside the gene matches. Germline V gene lookup returns CDR1 MNHEY and CDR2 SMNVEV (reference sequence). The CDR3 covers 15 residues. The CDR3 bases are TGTGCCAGCAGCCCTAGCGGGGGGGCCCCAGATACGCAGTATTTT. It is translated as CASSPSGGAPDTQYF.

The chain couples TRBV27 to TRBJ2-7, with D possibly being TRBD2 (6 bases). The germline gives CDR1 MNHEY, CDR2 SMNVEV (reference sequence). The V and J ends lost 5 bases and 2 bases respectively, with 16 bases between them. There are 15 residues in the CDR3. The CDR3 region has the DNA TGTGCCAGCAGTCCCGGTCGTGGGGAGGCCTACGAGCAGTACTTC. Protein product: CASSPGRGEAYEQYF.

The V call is TRBV7-8, the J call TRBJ2-5; weak D call: TRBD1 (6 bases). Germline V gene sequence: CDR1 SGHVS, CDR2 FQNEAQ. The CDR3 totals 17 residues. V lost 0 bases and J lost 2, with 16 bases in between. The CDR3 coding sequence is TGTGCCAGCAGCTTAGCAAGGGACATGCTGGGTCAAGAGACCCAGTACTTC. Protein: CASSLARDMLGQETQYF. The full variable domain, completed using reference TRBV7-8 and TRBJ2-5, is GAGVSQSPRYKVAKRGQDVALRCDPISGHVSLFWYQQALGQGPEFLTYFQNEAQLDKSGLPSDRFFAERPEGSVSTLKIQRTQQEDSAVYLCASSLARDMLGQETQYFGPGTRLLVL.

This clone was counted a single time. The CDR3 loop is CASSLDRVRANVLTF. As DNA, the CDR3 is TGTGCCAGCAGCTTGGACAGGGTAAGGGCCAACGTCCTGACTTTC. This chain uses TRBV5-4 with TRBJ2-6; TRBD1 is a possible D gene (6 bases). The CDR3 sequence is 15 residues long. Per germline, CDR1 SGHNT and CDR2 YYREEE (reference sequence). V lost 0 bases to trimming and J lost 5 bases, with 9 bases between them.

The rearrangement uses TRBV6-5 and TRBJ2-1; 12 bases fit TRBD2. V trimming: 5 bases; J trimming: 6 bases; junction bases outside the gene matches: 5. Germline CDR1 reads MNHEY; CDR2 reads SVGAGI. The CDR3 consists of 15 residues. The CDR3 is CASSRPGLAGNEQFF. For the CDR3, the DNA is TGTGCCAGCAGTAGACCGGGACTAGCGGGCAATGAGCAGTTCTTC.

The chain recombines TRBV28 with TRBJ1-2; the D is unclear. V lost 4 bases and J lost 7, with 7 bases in between. Germline V gene sequence: CDR1 MDHEN, CDR2 SYDVKM. There are 11 residues in the CDR3. The CDR3 reads CASSSIPGYTF. In nucleotides, the CDR3 is TGTGCCAGCAGTTCCATCCCTGGCTACACCTTC.

The chain couples TRBV7-9 to TRBJ2-3; D is uncertain. The germline V gene has CDR1 SEHNR and CDR2 FQNEAQ (reference sequence). The CDR3 covers 14 residues. Trimming took 3 bases from V and 4 from J, leaving 11 bases between them. The CDR3 bases are TGTGCCAGCAGCTTTCGTACAGTAGCAGATACGCAGTATTTT. Its protein is CASSFRTVADTQYF.

V usage is TRBV13 and J usage is TRBJ2-5; 8 nucleotides align to TRBD2. Germline assignment: CDR1 PRHDT and CDR2 FYEKMQ (reference sequence). The junction had 11 bases not matched to a gene; V was cut back by 7 bases and J by 4 bases. The CDR3 length is 15 residues. CDR3 nucleotide sequence: TGTGCCAGCAATCAAAAGCGGGGGTTGGGAGAGACCCAGTACTTC. Translated, it gives CASNQKRGLGETQYF. Full variable domain (outside the CDR3, taken from reference TRBV13 and TRBJ2-5): AAGVIQSPRHLIKEKRETATLKCYPIPRHDTVYWYQQGPGQDPQFLISFYEKMQSDKGSIPDRFSAQQFSDYHSELNMSSLELGDSALYFCASNQKRGLGETQYFGPGTRLLVL.

The chain has TRBV5-1 and TRBJ2-3; D call uncertain. The CDR3 contains 14 residues. Trimming shortened V by 5 bases and J by 1 base, and 11 bases separated the two germline ends. Germline values: CDR1 SGHRS, CDR2 YFSETQ. CDR3 bases: TGCGCCAGCAGTTGGTTAGCTGGCACAGATACGCAGTATTTT. Its translation is CASSWLAGTDTQYF. Filled out from reference TRBV5-1 and TRBJ2-3, the complete variable domain reads KAGVTQTPRYLIKTRGQQVTLSCSPISGHRSVSWYQQTPGQGLQFLFEYFSETQRNKGNFPGRFSGRQFSNSRSEMNVSTLELGDSALYLCASSWLAGTDTQYFGPGTRLTVL.

This chain joins TRBV6-1 and TRBJ2-2; weak D call: TRBD1 (5 bases). Germline V CDR1 and CDR2: MNHNS, SASEGT. V was pared by 2 bases and J by 8 bases, with 21 bases between. The CDR3 length is 17 residues. CDR3 amino acids: CASSEFGQGSQKGELFF. The CDR3 bases are TGTGCCAGCAGTGAATTCGGGCAGGGATCTCAAAAAGGGGAGCTGTTTTTT.

The V gene is TRBV6-5, the J gene TRBJ2-7, with 9 positions matching TRBD1. Germline V CDR1 and CDR2: MNHEY, SVGAGI. The CDR3 extends over 14 amino acids. Trimming cost V 7 bases and J 4 bases; bases outside gene matches: 8. The CDR3 DNA reads TGTGCCAGCACCCGGACAGGGGACCTATACGAGCAGTACTTC. Amino acids: CASTRTGDLYEQYF.

The V gene is TRBV2, the J gene TRBJ1-2; D is perhaps TRBD1 (5 bases). V was clipped by 3 bases and J by 6 bases, with 8 bases between them. The V gene's germline CDR1 is SNHLY and CDR2 FYNNEI. This CDR3 is 12 amino acids long. Here the CDR3 reads CASSDEGDGYTF. In nucleotides, the CDR3 is TGTGCCAGCAGTGACGAAGGGGATGGCTACACCTTC.

The CDR3 DNA sequence: TGTGCCAGTAGCTGGTCCGGGGACAGGGGATTCGGCTACACCTTC. Translation: CASSWSGDRGFGYTF. The chain couples TRBV6-5 to TRBJ1-2; 10 bases are a match to TRBD1. The CDR3 is 15 residues long. Germline CDR1 MNHEY, CDR2 SVGAGI. J was trimmed by 8 bases and V by 9 bases; bases with no gene match: 15.

This clone was counted a single time. The chain employs TRBV5-4 and TRBJ2-7; D perhaps matches TRBD2 (6 bases). With 4 bases removed from V and 1 base from J, the gap between germline ends came to 12 bases. CDR3 length equals 14 residues. Germline-derived CDR1 and CDR2 are SGHNT and YYREEE (reference sequence). CDR3 DNA: TGTGCCAGCAGCAAGTCCGGGGGATCCTACGAGCAGTACTTC. Protein sequence: CASSKSGGSYEQYF.

This clone has only one observation. This chain links TRBV10-3 with TRBJ2-2, with D possibly being TRBD2 (5 bases). Looked up from germline, CDR1 is ENHRY and CDR2 is SYGVKD. V was clipped by 5 bases and J by 7 bases, with 8 bases between them. The CDR3 is 12 residues long. CDR3 sequence reads: CAISNAGGELFF. DNA for the CDR3: TGTGCCATCAGTAACGCGGGCGGGGAGCTGTTTTTT.

V is TRBV29-1 and J is TRBJ2-3; TRBD2 matches 7 bases. Looked up from germline, CDR1 is SQVTM and CDR2 is ANQGSEA. The CDR3 contains 13 residues. V lost 5 bases to trimming and J lost 3 bases; unmatched junction nucleotides: 5. CDR3 in amino acids: CSVTSSGTDTQYF. The CDR3, as DNA: TGCAGCGTTACTTCTAGCGGAACAGATACGCAGTATTTT.

V usage is TRBV5-1 and J usage is TRBJ2-7, with 9 nucleotides matching TRBD1. V shed 3 bases, J shed 2 bases, and the junction held 6 bases outside the gene matches. Germline loops: CDR1 SGHRS, CDR2 YFSETQ. The CDR3 length is 15 residues. This chain's CDR3 is CASSSRDRAAYEQYF. The CDR3 DNA is TGCGCCAGCAGCTCGCGGGACAGGGCGGCCTACGAGCAGTACTTC. Complete variable domain (other parts from reference TRBV5-1 and TRBJ2-7): KAGVTQTPRYLIKTRGQQVTLSCSPISGHRSVSWYQQTPGQGLQFLFEYFSETQRNKGNFPGRFSGRQFSNSRSEMNVSTLELGDSALYLCASSSRDRAAYEQYFGPGTRLTVT.

This chain links TRBV27 with TRBJ2-3; perhaps TRBD1 as D (6 bases). The V gene's germline CDR1 is MNHEY and CDR2 SMNVEV (reference sequence). V lost 9 bases to trimming and J lost 1 base, with 14 bases between them. The CDR3 has 14 amino acids. The CDR3 sequence is CASSKDSGTDTQYF. The CDR3 DNA reads as TGTGCCAGTTCGAAGGACAGCGGCACAGATACGCAGTATTTT.

The rearrangement joins TRBV28 to TRBJ2-7, with 7 bases matching TRBD1. The ends lost 6 bases at V and 6 bases at J; junction bases unmatched: 11. Germline V lookup: CDR1 MDHEN, CDR2 SYDVKM. The CDR3 spans 14 residues. Here the CDR3 reads CASRPGTAWGEQYF. For the CDR3, the DNA is TGTGCCAGCAGACCCGGGACAGCTTGGGGCGAGCAGTACTTC.

The V gene is TRBV6-1, the J gene TRBJ1-1; 7 bases are a match to TRBD1. This CDR3 region has 16 residues. V shed 4 bases, J shed 5 bases, and the junction held 13 bases outside the gene matches. Germline V gene sequence: CDR1 MNHNS, CDR2 SASEGT. The CDR3 region is CASSAYTGTDPTEAFF. The CDR3 DNA is TGTGCCAGCAGTGCATATACCGGGACAGACCCGACTGAAGCTTTCTTT.

This chain joins TRBV19 and TRBJ2-7; tentative D call: TRBD1 (6 bases). The V gene's germline CDR1 is LNHDA and CDR2 SQIVND (reference sequence). V gave up 3 bases and J gave up 3 bases, with 9 bases separating them. The CDR3 contains 13 residues. This CDR3 reads CASSIRGHYEQYF. The CDR3 DNA reads TGTGCCAGTAGTATCAGGGGACACTACGAGCAGTACTTC.

V is TRBV6-5 and J is TRBJ2-5, with TRBD1 identical over 9 bases. V lost 8 bases and J lost 5; bases outside the gene matches: 6. Germline V gene data show CDR1 as MNHEY and CDR2 as SVGAGI. CDR3 length equals 13 residues. The CDR3 nucleotides are TGTGCCAGCCATAAGACAGGGGGGGAGACCCAGTACTTC. Residues: CASHKTGGETQYF.

This clone was detected once. V and J are TRBV9 and TRBJ2-1; 9 bases line up with TRBD2. V lost 3 bases, J lost 7 bases, and 17 bases stayed unmatched. From germline, CDR1 is SGDLS and CDR2 YYNGEE. This CDR3 has 18 amino acids. Here the CDR3 reads CASSARGNASGVSNEQFF. The DNA of the CDR3 is TGTGCCAGCAGCGCTCGGGGGAATGCTAGCGGGGTTTCGAATGAGCAGTTCTTC.

The rearrangement joins TRBV11-1 to TRBJ2-5; the D is unclear. V was trimmed by 4 bases and J by 3 bases, leaving 12 bases between them. The CDR3 is 14 residues long. Germline CDR1 and CDR2: SGHAT and FQDESV (reference sequence). The CDR3 region is CASSSSTEEETQYF. In nucleotides, the CDR3 is TGTGCCAGCAGCTCATCCACAGAAGAAGAGACCCAGTACTTC. Looking up the rest from reference TRBV11-1 and TRBJ2-5 gives the full variable domain: EAEVAQSPRYKITEKSQAVAFWCDPISGHATLYWYRQILGQGPELLVQFQDESVVDDSQLPKDRFSAERLKGVDSTLKIQPAELGDSAMYLCASSSSTEEETQYFGPGTRLLVL.